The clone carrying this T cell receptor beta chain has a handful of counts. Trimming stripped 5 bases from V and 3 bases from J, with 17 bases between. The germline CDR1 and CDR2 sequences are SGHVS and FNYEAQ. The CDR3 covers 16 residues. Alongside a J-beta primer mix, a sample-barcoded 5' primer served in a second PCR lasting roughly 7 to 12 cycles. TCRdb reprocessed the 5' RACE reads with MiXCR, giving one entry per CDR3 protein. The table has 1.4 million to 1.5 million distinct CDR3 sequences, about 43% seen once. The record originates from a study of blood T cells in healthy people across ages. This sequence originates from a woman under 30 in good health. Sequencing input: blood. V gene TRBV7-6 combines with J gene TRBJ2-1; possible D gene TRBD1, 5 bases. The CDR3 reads CASSERQKGYYNEQFF. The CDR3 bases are TGTGCCAGCAGCGAACGACAGAAGGGATACTACAATGAGCAGTTCTTC.